This T cell receptor (beta chain) was sequenced during a study of cytomegalovirus exposure and HLA in healthy donors. Study conclusions and caveats: TCR beta V- and J-gene trimming was later associated with a missense DCLRE1C variant. Sequences of the TCR beta chain were said to predict the HLA-A and HLA-B alleles of most subjects accurately. There were around 160 TCR beta chains listed as cytomegalovirus-associated.

Germline lookup yields CDR1 KGHSH and CDR2 LQKENI. The V gene lost 5 bases and the J gene lost 2 bases, with 3 bases spanning the gap. The CDR3 loop spans 11 amino acids. The study ran its PCR with 60 Vbeta and 13 Jbeta primers. Produced via immunoSEQ multiplex PCR; TCRdb's table is partial and in-frame only. The sample consists of about 190,000 clones, roughly 80% of them appearing once. As regards this clone: Its target is not known.

The clonotype comes from a woman aged 25 to 39 in good health and CMV-seropositive. The rearrangement links TRBV18 to TRBJ2-5, with unresolved D. Sequencing was done on a sample of PBMCs. CDR3 nucleotide sequence: TGTGCCAGCTCATCTCAAGAGACCCAGTACTTC. Translated, it gives CASSSQETQYF.